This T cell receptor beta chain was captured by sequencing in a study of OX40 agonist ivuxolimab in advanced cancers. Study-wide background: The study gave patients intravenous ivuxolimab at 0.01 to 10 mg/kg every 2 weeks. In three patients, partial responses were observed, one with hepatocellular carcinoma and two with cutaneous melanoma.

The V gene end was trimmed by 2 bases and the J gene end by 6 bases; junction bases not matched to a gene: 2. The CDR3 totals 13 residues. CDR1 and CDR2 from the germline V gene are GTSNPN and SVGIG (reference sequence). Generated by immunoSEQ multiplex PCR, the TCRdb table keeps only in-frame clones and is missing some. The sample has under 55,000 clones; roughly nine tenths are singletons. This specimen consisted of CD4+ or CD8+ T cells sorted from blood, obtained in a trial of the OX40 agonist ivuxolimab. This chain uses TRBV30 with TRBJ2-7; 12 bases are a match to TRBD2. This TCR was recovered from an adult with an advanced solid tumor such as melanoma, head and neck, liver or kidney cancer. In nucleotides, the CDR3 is TGTGCCTGGAGTTCGACTAGCGGGGGCGAGCAGTACTTC. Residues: CAWSSTSGGEQYF.